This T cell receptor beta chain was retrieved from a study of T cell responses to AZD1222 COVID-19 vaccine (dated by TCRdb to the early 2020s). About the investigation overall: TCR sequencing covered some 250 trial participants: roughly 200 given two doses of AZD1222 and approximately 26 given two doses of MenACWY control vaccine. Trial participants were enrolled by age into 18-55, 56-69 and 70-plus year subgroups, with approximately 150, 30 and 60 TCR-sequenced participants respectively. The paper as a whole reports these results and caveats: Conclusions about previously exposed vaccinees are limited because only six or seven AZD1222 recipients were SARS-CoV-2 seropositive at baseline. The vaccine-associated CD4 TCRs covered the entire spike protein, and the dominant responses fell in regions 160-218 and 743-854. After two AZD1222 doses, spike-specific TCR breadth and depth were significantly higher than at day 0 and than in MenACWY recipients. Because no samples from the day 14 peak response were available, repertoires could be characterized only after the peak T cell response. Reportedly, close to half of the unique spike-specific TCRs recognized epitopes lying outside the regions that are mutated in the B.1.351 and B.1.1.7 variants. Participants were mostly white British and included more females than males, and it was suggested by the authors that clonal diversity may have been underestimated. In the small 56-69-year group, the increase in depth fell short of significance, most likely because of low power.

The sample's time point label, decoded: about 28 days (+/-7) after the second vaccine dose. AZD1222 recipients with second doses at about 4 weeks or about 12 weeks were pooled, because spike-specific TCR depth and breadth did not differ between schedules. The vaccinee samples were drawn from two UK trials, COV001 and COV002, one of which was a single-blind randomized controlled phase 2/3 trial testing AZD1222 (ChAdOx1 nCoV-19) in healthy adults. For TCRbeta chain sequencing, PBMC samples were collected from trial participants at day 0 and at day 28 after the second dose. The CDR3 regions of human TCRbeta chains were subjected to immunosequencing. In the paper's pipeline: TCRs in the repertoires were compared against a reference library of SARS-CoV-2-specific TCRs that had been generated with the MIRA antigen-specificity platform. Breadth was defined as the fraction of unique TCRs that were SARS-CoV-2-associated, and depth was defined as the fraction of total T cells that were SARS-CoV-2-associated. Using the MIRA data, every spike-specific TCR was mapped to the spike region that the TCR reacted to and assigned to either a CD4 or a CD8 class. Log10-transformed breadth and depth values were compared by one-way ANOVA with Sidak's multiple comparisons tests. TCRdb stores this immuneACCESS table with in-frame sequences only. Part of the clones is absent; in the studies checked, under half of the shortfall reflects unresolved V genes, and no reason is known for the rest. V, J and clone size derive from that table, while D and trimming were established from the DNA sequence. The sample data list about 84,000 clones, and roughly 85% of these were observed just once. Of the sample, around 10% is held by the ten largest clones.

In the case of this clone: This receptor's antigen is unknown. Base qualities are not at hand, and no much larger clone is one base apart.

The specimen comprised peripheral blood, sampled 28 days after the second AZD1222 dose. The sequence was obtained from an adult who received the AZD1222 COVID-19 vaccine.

DNA sequence: TGTGCCAGCAGCCGAAACATCGGTGAAGCTTTCTTT. Translated, this gives CASSRNIGEAFF. This chain joins TRBV28 to TRBJ1-1, with the D segment identity uncertain. For CDR1 and CDR2, the germline V gene lists MDHEN and SYDVKM. Trimming takes 6 bases from V and 7 bases from J, and the germline ends sit 12 bases apart. The CDR3 goes from the cysteine to the phenylalanine over 12 residues. The sequence is cut down to CDR3 DNA, 36 bases in frame from base 1.